One T cell receptor beta chain is described in this entry. The source of the sample is a study of CD8 T cells in Susac syndrome. The CDR3 runs to 15 residues. J lost 5 bases, V lost 7 bases, and 13 bases had no gene match. RNA was extracted with the RNeasy kit, and a quantity of about 0.45 to 1 ug was reverse transcribed using random hexamers. A single record per CDR3 protein comes from TCRdb applying MiXCR to the immunoSEQ multiplex PCR reads. The table lists some 150,000 distinct CDR3 sequences, roughly 94% of them singletons, with 0.07% to 0.1% in the top ten. The specimen sequenced was CD4+ T cells from PBMCs. This sequence originates from a human donor in good health. The chain links TRBV12-3 or TRBV12-4 to TRBJ2-7; 8 nucleotides match TRBD1. The CDR3 reads CASKGGRTGYHEQYF. The CDR3 bases are TGTGCCAGCAAGGGTGGCCGGACAGGGTACCACGAGCAGTACTTC.